Following are 29 T cell receptor beta chains from one sample sequenced in a study of cytomegalovirus exposure and HLA in healthy donors. 13 Jbeta primers and 60 Vbeta primers were used for the PCR. Assay used: immunoSEQ multiplex PCR; TCRdb lists only in-frame clones, some missing. The repertoire includes 65,000 to 95,000 clones, 78% of them detected once, and around 2.6% sits in the top ten. The sample consisted of PBMCs. The receptors were gathered from a male donor in good health and CMV-seropositive.

This clone was counted a single time. The V and J genes are TRBV20-1 and TRBJ1-6; no definite D call. The CDR3 is 11 residues long. Trimming cost V 3 bases and J 14 bases, with 11 bases left between them. The V gene's germline CDR1 is DFQATT and CDR2 SNEGSKA (reference sequence). For the CDR3, the DNA is TGCAGTGCTAGGCCCTCCGAGGCCCTCCACTTT. Translation: CSARPSEALHF.

This clone appeared once. The V call is TRBV5-4, the J call TRBJ2-7; perhaps TRBD2 as D (5 bases). V was clipped by 1 base and J by 4 bases, with 9 bases between them. The CDR3 covers 13 residues. Germline assignment: CDR1 SGHNT and CDR2 YYREEE (reference sequence). DNA for the CDR3: TGTGCCAGCAGCTTGCCCCCGGGGTACGAGCAGTACTTC. Its translation: CASSLPPGYEQYF.

V is TRBV2 and J is TRBJ2-2; a possible D gene is TRBD2 (5 bases). The CDR3 spans 19 residues. Germline CDR1 SNHLY, CDR2 FYNNEI. With 8 bases removed from V and 5 bases from J, the gap between germline ends came to 30 bases. The CDR3 coding sequence is TGTGCCAGCGACCGTCCTGGGATTGGCTCCAGGACGGGAACCGGGGAGCTGTTTTTT. This encodes CASDRPGIGSRTGTGELFF.

V is TRBV5-8 and J is TRBJ1-5; 10 nucleotides agree with TRBD1. Germline V gene lookup returns CDR1 SGHTS and CDR2 YDEGEE. The CDR3 length is 16 residues. Trimming took 4 bases from V and 3 from J; bases not matched to a gene: 7. CDR3: CASSPGQGPSNQPQHF. CDR3 coding DNA: TGTGCCAGCAGCCCGGGACAGGGGCCCTCCAATCAGCCCCAGCATTTT.

The rearrangement uses TRBV2 and TRBJ2-2, with a possible D match to TRBD2 (7 bases). Trimming stripped 7 bases from V and 4 bases from J, with 16 bases between. The CDR3 has 15 amino acids. Per germline, CDR1 SNHLY and CDR2 FYNNEI. The CDR3 here is CASNREGHSTGELFF. In DNA, the CDR3 is TGTGCCAGCAATAGGGAGGGACATAGCACCGGGGAGCTGTTTTTT.

The V call is TRBV7-8, the J call TRBJ2-1, with unresolved D. The CDR3 runs 15 residues. V lost 3 bases, J lost 8 bases, and 17 bases lay in between. Germline V lookup: CDR1 SGHVS, CDR2 FQNEAQ. For the CDR3, the DNA is TGTGCCAGCAGCTTGGCCAGGATGATTAACGATGAGCAGTTCTTC. Translation gives CASSLARMINDEQFF. The full variable domain, in which reference TRBV7-8 and TRBJ2-1 provide the parts outside the CDR3, is GAGVSQSPRYKVAKRGQDVALRCDPISGHVSLFWYQQALGQGPEFLTYFQNEAQLDKSGLPSDRFFAERPEGSVSTLKIQRTQQEDSAVYLCASSLARMINDEQFFGPGTRLTVL.

The chain links TRBV9 to TRBJ1-2; 7 nucleotides line up with TRBD1. J was trimmed by 5 bases and V by 3 bases; bases with no gene match: 19. The CDR3 has 18 amino acids. Germline V gene data show CDR1 as SGDLS and CDR2 as YYNGEE. CDR3 DNA: TGTGCCAGCAGCGGCGAAACAGGGGTCGGTTTTGGTGGATATGGCTACACCTTC. Its translation: CASSGETGVGFGGYGYTF.

Only a few counts were recorded for this clone. This chain links TRBV19 with TRBJ2-1, with a weak D call TRBD1 (8 bases). This CDR3 is 17 amino acids long. CDR1 LNHDA and CDR2 SQIVND come from the germline V gene (reference sequence). Trimming left V 7 bases short and J 3 bases short, with 22 bases between. The CDR3 DNA follows: TGTGCCAGTACCCAGGACAGGGCTAGCGGAAACTACAATGAGCAGTTCTTC. It codes for CASTQDRASGNYNEQFF.

This rearrangement joins TRBV28 to TRBJ1-4, with 7 bases fitting TRBD1. Trimming at V came to 0 bases and at J to 6 bases, leaving 10 bases not matched to a gene. CDR1 MDHEN and CDR2 SYDVKM come from the germline V gene. The CDR3 runs to 17 residues. CDR3 region: CASSLWQGVPGYEKLFF. CDR3 DNA sequence: TGTGCCAGCAGTTTATGGCAGGGGGTGCCTGGTTATGAAAAACTGTTTTTT.

V gene TRBV20-1 combines with J gene TRBJ2-3; perhaps TRBD1 as D (5 bases). The CDR3 contains 11 residues. Germline V gives CDR1 DFQATT, CDR2 SNEGSKA (reference sequence). V lost 2 bases, J lost 6 bases, and 6 bases lay in between. Here the CDR3 DNA reads TGCAGTGCTAGACGACAGGATACGCAGTATTTT. It encodes CSARRQDTQYF.

The chain carries TRBV18 and TRBJ2-7, with D possibly TRBD1 on 5 matching bases. Deletions cut 5 bases from V and 2 bases from J, with 7 bases between. The germline V gene encodes CDR1 KGHSH and CDR2 LQKENI. The CDR3 runs 12 residues. The CDR3 DNA reads TGTGCCAGCTCAGAGACAGCCTACGAGCAGTACTTC. This sequence encodes CASSETAYEQYF.

This clone came up a few times. This rearrangement joins TRBV6-4 to TRBJ2-1; TRBD2 matches at 10 bases. The CDR3 runs 14 residues. CDR1 MRHNA and CDR2 SNTAGT come from the germline V gene. Trimming at V came to 5 bases and at J to 8 bases, leaving 6 bases not matched to a gene. CDR3 residues: CASSSSSGSDEQFF. The CDR3 nucleotides read TGTGCCAGCAGTTCTTCTAGCGGGAGTGATGAGCAGTTCTTC.

A single count supports this clone. The rearrangement links TRBV11-2 to TRBJ1-1; 10 nucleotides align to TRBD1. The CDR3 is made up of 15 amino acids. J lost 2 bases, V lost 4 bases, and 4 bases had no gene match. Germline CDR1 SGHAT, CDR2 FQNNGV. The CDR3 region is CASSSMTGGNTEAFF. The CDR3, as DNA: TGTGCCAGCAGCTCGATGACAGGGGGCAACACTGAAGCTTTCTTT.

The chain has TRBV6-6 and TRBJ1-1, with D unresolved. Per germline, CDR1 MNHNY and CDR2 SVGAGI (reference sequence). Trimming left V 6 bases short and J 6 bases short, with 17 bases between. The CDR3 loop spans 14 amino acids. The CDR3 bases are TGTGCCAGCAGCTACCTGGGGAGGACCTCTGAAGCTTTCTTT. Its protein is CASSYLGRTSEAFF.

The V and J genes are TRBV19 and TRBJ1-1; 8 bases line up with TRBD1. The junction had 12 bases not matched to a gene; V was cut back by 5 bases and J by 1 base. CDR1 and CDR2 (germline): LNHDA, SQIVND (reference sequence). The CDR3 spans 17 residues. The CDR3 region is CASSGPRQGRQNTEAFF. The CDR3 DNA reads TGTGCCAGTAGTGGGCCTCGACAGGGGCGACAGAACACTGAAGCTTTCTTT.

This clone was seen a single time. The CDR3 here is CASSYTGTSLEQFF. In DNA, the CDR3 is TGTGCCAGCAGCTATACCGGGACTAGCCTTGAGCAGTTCTTC. This chain uses TRBV5-4 with TRBJ2-1; 9 nucleotides match TRBD2. The CDR3 is 14 residues long. Germline V gene lookup returns CDR1 SGHNT and CDR2 YYREEE (reference sequence). J lost 9 bases, V lost 3 bases, and 7 bases had no gene match.

The chain uses TRBV5-1 and TRBJ2-3; TRBD2 aligns across 9 bases. The germline gives CDR1 SGHRS, CDR2 YFSETQ. This CDR3 is 17 amino acids long. V was pared by 1 base and J by 4 bases, with 10 bases of the junction left unmatched. Here the CDR3 DNA reads TGCGCCAGCAGCTTGACTAGCGGGCCTCCCGGGGCAGATACGCAGTATTTT. Translation: CASSLTSGPPGADTQYF.

This chain joins TRBV18 and TRBJ2-7, with 14 bases that match TRBD2. After removal of 2 bases from V and 1 base from J, the junction contained 7 bases not matched to a gene. This CDR3 spans 18 amino acids. CDR1 is KGHSH, CDR2 LQKENI, per germline. DNA of the CDR3: TGTGCCAGCTCACCAGGCAGGGGACTAGCGGGAGTATCCTACGAGCAGTACTTC. As protein: CASSPGRGLAGVSYEQYF.

The chain recombines TRBV4-2 with TRBJ1-2; D gene uncertain. The CDR3 loop spans 15 amino acids. The germline V and J ends were trimmed by 2 bases and 4 bases, with 14 bases remaining between them. Germline CDR1 reads LGHNA; CDR2 reads YNFKEQ. The CDR3 reads CASSQNVPGAYGYTF. The CDR3 DNA reads as TGTGCCAGCAGCCAAAATGTTCCGGGAGCCTATGGCTACACCTTC.

The rearrangement joins TRBV6-1 to TRBJ2-1; 8 positions match TRBD2. The CDR3 totals 14 residues. V was clipped by 8 bases and J by 3 bases; unmatched bases: 6. CDR1 is MNHNS and CDR2 is SASEGT in the germline V gene. This CDR3 is CASSTSEDYNEQFF. The CDR3 nucleotides read TGTGCCAGCTCGACTAGCGAGGACTACAATGAGCAGTTCTTC.

The chain links TRBV28 to TRBJ1-5; D remains ambiguous. Germline V gene sequence: CDR1 MDHEN, CDR2 SYDVKM. CDR3 size: 16 residues. Trimming stripped 7 bases from V and 0 bases from J, with 16 bases between. The CDR3 is CASTSIIWASNQPQHF. CDR3 sequence (DNA): TGTGCCAGCACCTCAATTATTTGGGCTAGCAATCAGCCCCAGCATTTT.

The rearrangement uses TRBV28 and TRBJ2-4; 10 bases are a match to TRBD1. Germline CDR1 is MDHEN and CDR2 is SYDVKM. J gave up 3 bases and V 5 bases, and 13 bases lay outside the gene matches. The CDR3 extends over 18 amino acids. The CDR3 sequence: CASSPPGQGFAGKNIQYF. The CDR3 bases are TGTGCCAGCAGTCCGCCGGGACAGGGGTTTGCGGGCAAAAACATTCAGTACTTC.

This clone was seen once. This chain uses TRBV19 with TRBJ1-1, with TRBD1 as a possible D gene (6 bases). The V end lost 5 bases, the J end lost 4 bases, and 17 bases lay between the germline ends. The CDR3 is 15 residues long. Germline lookup yields CDR1 LNHDA and CDR2 SQIVND (reference sequence). CDR3: CASSPRRDTITEAFF. In nucleotides, the CDR3 is TGTGCCAGTAGTCCTCGCCGGGACACCATCACTGAAGCTTTCTTT.

The rearrangement uses TRBV2 and TRBJ2-2; a possible D gene is TRBD2 (5 bases). The CDR3 runs 13 residues. Germline V gives CDR1 SNHLY, CDR2 FYNNEI. Between the trimmed V and J ends, which lost 6 bases and 4 bases, there was a span of 9 bases. CDR3: CASRLAPTGELFF. The CDR3 DNA follows: TGTGCCAGCAGGCTAGCCCCCACCGGGGAGCTGTTTTTT.

V and J are TRBV9 and TRBJ1-2, with 9 bases identical to TRBD1. V lost 3 bases, J lost 6 bases, and 6 bases stayed unmatched. The germline gives CDR1 SGDLS, CDR2 YYNGEE. The CDR3 totals 14 residues. CDR3 sequence: CASSAQQGADGYTF. The CDR3 DNA reads TGTGCCAGCAGCGCACAACAGGGGGCGGATGGCTACACCTTC.

The chain carries TRBV5-4 and TRBJ2-5, with 12 positions matching TRBD1. Germline V gene sequence: CDR1 SGHNT, CDR2 YYREEE (reference sequence). V shed 4 bases and J 5 bases; nucleotides not matched to a gene: 12. CDR3 length: 17 amino acids. CDR3 loop: CASSRGTGGGRKETQYF. The CDR3 bases are TGTGCCAGCAGCCGGGGGACAGGGGGCGGGAGGAAGGAGACCCAGTACTTC.

The chain uses TRBV5-1 and TRBJ2-3; 7 bases match TRBD2. This CDR3 contains 16 residues. The ends lost 1 base at V and 2 bases at J; junction bases unmatched: 7. The germline V gene has CDR1 SGHRS and CDR2 YFSETQ. CDR3 DNA: TGCGCCAGCAGCTTGTGGGAGGGAGGCCCCACAGATACGCAGTATTTT. Translation gives CASSLWEGGPTDTQYF.

The chain carries TRBV28 and TRBJ2-7; 8 nucleotides align to TRBD1. With 5 bases clipped from V and 6 bases from J, the junction kept 9 bases outside the gene matches. The CDR3 spans 14 residues. Germline CDR1 MDHEN, CDR2 SYDVKM. The CDR3 region has the DNA TGTGCCAGCAGTGCATCCGGGACAGGACTCGAGCAGTACTTC. The encoded protein is CASSASGTGLEQYF. Using reference TRBV28 and TRBJ2-7 for the parts outside the CDR3, the full variable domain is DVKVTQSSRYLVKRTGEKVFLECVQDMDHENMFWYRQDPGLGLRLIYFSYDVKMKEKGDIPEGYSVSREKKERFSLILESASTNQTSMYLCASSASGTGLEQYFGPGTRLTVT.

J is TRBJ1-1 and V is TRBV6-1, with 7 nucleotides matching TRBD1. Trimming at V came to 7 bases and at J to 0 bases, leaving 5 bases not matched to a gene. From germline, CDR1 is MNHNS and CDR2 SASEGT. CDR3 length equals 14 residues. In DNA form, the CDR3 reads TGTGCCAGCATCCCGGGACAGATGAACACTGAAGCTTTCTTT. Translating it yields CASIPGQMNTEAFF.